Sequencing of this T cell receptor (beta chain) was carried out in a study of T cell changes during pregnancy in multiple sclerosis. Libraries were prepared by immunoSEQ multiplex PCR; TCRdb keeps only in-frame clonotypes and omits some of them. The sample gives some 120,000 clones, about 95% of which show up once; about 0.45% is in the top ten. Germline CDR1 MNHEY, CDR2 SMNVEV (reference sequence). V was cut by 8 bases and J by 6 bases, with 23 bases left in between. This CDR3 has 16 amino acids. The sample consisted of peripheral blood, taken after pregnancy. The TCR was taken from a female donor with multiple sclerosis, enrolled in a pregnancy study. The chain employs TRBV27 and TRBJ2-1, with D perhaps TRBD2 (6 bases). The CDR3 bases are TGTGCCAGCGGGACCCTCGGGAGTCGATATCCCAATGAGCAGTTCTTC. It specifies CASGTLGSRYPNEQFF.